The 13 T cell receptor beta chains given below trace back to one sample, sequenced in a study of blood T cell repertoires in COVID-19. Method: immunoSEQ multiplex PCR; TCRdb's copy keeps in-frame clones and lacks some. The data show some 130,000 clones, 85% seen once. The sample was peripheral blood. The receptors derive from an elderly man with acute or convalescent COVID-19.

This sequence joins TRBV5-5 and TRBJ2-7; D unclear. CDR1 is SGHKS, CDR2 YYEKEE, per germline (reference sequence). The length of the CDR3 is 15 residues. The V gene lost 1 base and the J gene lost 3 bases, with 14 bases spanning the gap. The CDR3 DNA sequence: TGTGCCAGCAGCTTGCAACCCACGGTCCTCTACGAGCAGTACTTC. This translates into CASSLQPTVLYEQYF.

The rearrangement links TRBV7-8 to TRBJ1-3; D not certain. The V gene lost 5 bases and the J gene lost 1 base, with 9 bases spanning the gap. Germline V gives CDR1 SGHVS, CDR2 FQNEAQ. The CDR3 runs to 14 residues. CDR3 region: CASSPGVSGNTIYF. CDR3 bases: TGTGCCAGCAGCCCGGGAGTGTCTGGAAACACCATATATTTT. The whole variable domain, filled in from reference TRBV7-8 and TRBJ1-3, reads GAGVSQSPRYKVAKRGQDVALRCDPISGHVSLFWYQQALGQGPEFLTYFQNEAQLDKSGLPSDRFFAERPEGSVSTLKIQRTQQEDSAVYLCASSPGVSGNTIYFGEGSWLTVV.

The J gene is TRBJ1-1, the V gene TRBV9, with D possibly matching TRBD1 (6 bases). This CDR3 region has 15 residues. Germline-derived CDR1 and CDR2 are SGDLS and YYNGEE. V lost 0 bases and J 1 base, leaving 10 bases between the germline ends. The CDR3 nucleotides are TGTGCCAGCAGCGTAGGTACAGGGAAGAACACTGAAGCTTTCTTT. Its translation is CASSVGTGKNTEAFF.

The gene calls are TRBV18 and TRBJ1-2; D may be TRBD1 (5 bases). The ends were cut back, 0 bases at V and 0 bases at J, with 11 bases in the middle. This CDR3 is built from 16 residues. Germline assignment: CDR1 KGHSH and CDR2 LQKENI. The CDR3 sequence is CASSPPVGPTNYGYTF. DNA of the CDR3: TGTGCCAGCTCACCACCTGTGGGGCCTACTAACTATGGCTACACCTTC.

The rearrangement uses TRBV30 and TRBJ2-6; a possible D gene is TRBD2 (6 bases). The length of the CDR3 is 18 residues. CDR1 GTSNPN and CDR2 SVGIG come from the germline V gene (reference sequence). Between the trimmed V and J ends, which lost 7 bases and 4 bases, there was a span of 26 bases. CDR3 loop: CALRWRSWAGSGANVLTF. The CDR3 DNA reads TGTGCCTTGAGATGGAGATCTTGGGCGGGATCGGGGGCCAACGTCCTGACTTTC.

The chain is built from TRBV27 and TRBJ2-5, with D maybe TRBD2 (6 bases). V was clipped by 7 bases and J by 5 bases, with 20 bases between them. The CDR3 loop spans 15 amino acids. Germline V gene sequence: CDR1 MNHEY, CDR2 SMNVEV (reference sequence). The CDR3 loop reads CASTRLGSKEETQYF. The CDR3 nucleotides are TGTGCCAGCACCAGACTAGGGTCAAAGGAGGAGACCCAGTACTTC.

The V and J genes are TRBV12-3 or TRBV12-4 and TRBJ1-1; no definite D call. The ends were cut back, 1 base at V and 5 bases at J, with 8 bases in the middle. The CDR3 length is 13 residues. The CDR3 DNA follows: TGTGCCAGCAGTTTAGGCTGGCGGACTGAAGCTTTCTTT. Translation: CASSLGWRTEAFF.

This chain joins TRBV4-1 and TRBJ2-7, with TRBD2 matching 7 bases. The CDR3 length is 16 residues. V was pared by 5 bases and J by 2 bases, with 12 bases of the junction left unmatched. The V gene's germline CDR1 is MGHRA and CDR2 YSYEKL. The CDR3 loop reads CASSTPPSGKTYEQYF. CDR3 nucleotide sequence: TGCGCCAGCAGCACCCCTCCCAGCGGGAAAACCTACGAGCAGTACTTC.

This chain links TRBV6-6 with TRBJ1-5; D not resolved. The V gene's germline CDR1 is MNHNY and CDR2 SVGAGI (reference sequence). V was pared by 7 bases and J by 4 bases, with 11 bases between. The CDR3 loop spans 13 amino acids. This chain's CDR3 is CASTTGGNQPQHF. The CDR3 nucleotides read TGTGCCAGCACCACTGGCGGGAATCAGCCCCAGCATTTT.

The V call is TRBV28, the J call TRBJ1-2; TRBD1 agrees at 8 bases. J lost 8 bases, V lost 3 bases, and 8 bases had no gene match. Germline V lookup: CDR1 MDHEN, CDR2 SYDVKM. This CDR3 has 14 amino acids. The CDR3 bases are TGTGCCAGCAGTTTGTGGACAGGGCATCAAGGCTACACCTTC. Translating it yields CASSLWTGHQGYTF.

The CDR3 is CASSLGRWGAEAFF. The CDR3 DNA follows: TGTGCCAGCAGTTTAGGACGGTGGGGCGCTGAAGCTTTCTTT. The chain is built from TRBV28 and TRBJ1-1; D is perhaps TRBD1 (5 bases). This CDR3 has 14 amino acids. CDR1 MDHEN and CDR2 SYDVKM come from the germline V gene. Trimming cost V 2 bases and J 6 bases, with 13 bases left between them.

This rearrangement joins TRBV3-1 (or the pseudogene TRBV3-2) to TRBJ2-3, with TRBD2 matching over 11 bases. Germline V gives CDR1 LGHDT, CDR2 YNNKEL (reference sequence). This CDR3 region has 18 residues. Trimming took 1 base from V and 4 from J; bases not matched to a gene: 10. CDR3 DNA: TGTGCCAGCAGCCAAGGGGGAATAGCGGGAGGGCCCGCAGATACGCAGTATTTT. As protein: CASSQGGIAGGPADTQYF.

The chain combines TRBV19 with TRBJ1-6; no clear D gene. V was pared by 7 bases and J by 7 bases, with 17 bases between. This CDR3 has 15 amino acids. Germline CDR1 reads LNHDA; CDR2 reads SQIVND (reference sequence). CDR3 protein: CASTLSPLPNSPLHF. CDR3 in DNA: TGTGCCAGTACCCTAAGCCCACTACCCAATTCACCCCTCCACTTT. Based on the CDR3 plus reference TRBV19 and TRBJ1-6, the full variable domain is DGGITQSPKYLFRKEGQNVTLSCEQNLNHDAMYWYRQDPGQGLRLIYYSQIVNDFQKGDIAEGYSVSREKKESFPLTVTSAQKNPTAFYLCASTLSPLPNSPLHFGNGTRLTVT.